These 20 T cell receptor beta chains share one sample of origin, sequenced in a study of T-cell reconstitution after alpha-beta-depleted transplantation in children (dated by TCRdb to the mid-2010s). This sample's treatment or condition label indicates: allogeneic hematopoietic cell transplantation with graft depleted of TCRalphabeta T cells and CD19 B cells. The library was made by PCR. The sequencer listed for this sample is Illumina HiSeq 2500. To normalize quantification of the TCRbeta repertoire, the TCR libraries were built with molecular barcoding that relied on unique molecular identifiers. In-frame beta chains were kept once TCRdb had trimmed the public reads at Q25 with fastp and called clones with MiXCR. For every CDR3 protein sequence, its rows merge into one entry that carries the most common genes and DNA. This sample lists about 900,000 distinct CDR3 sequences; roughly 29% were detected once. Together, the top ten hold about 28% of the sample.

The sequencing here drew on PBMCs, mostly from graft donor cells, taken 360 days after TCRalphabeta/CD19-depleted stem cell transplant. All receptors derive from a boy under two years old who had a stem cell transplant for SCID, so the T cells may come from the graft donor.

V gene TRBV7-2 combines with J gene TRBJ2-4, with 7 bases aligning to TRBD2. The CDR3 is made up of 13 amino acids. The germline CDR1 and CDR2 sequences are SGHTA and FQGNSA. V lost 2 bases to trimming and J lost 7 bases; unmatched junction nucleotides: 2. This CDR3 is CASSLPGRNIQYF. As DNA, the CDR3 is TGTGCCAGCAGCTTACCCGGGAGGAACATTCAGTACTTC.

The chain uses TRBV12-3 or TRBV12-4 and TRBJ2-7; 7 bases line up with TRBD1. The CDR3 consists of 16 residues. V shed 2 bases and J 3 bases; nucleotides not matched to a gene: 10. CDR3: CASSLNPPQGVYEQYF. The CDR3 nucleotides read TGTGCCAGCAGTTTAAATCCCCCGCAGGGGGTCTACGAGCAGTACTTC.

This clonotype occurred a few times. The chain couples TRBV7-2 to TRBJ1-1; TRBD1 matches at 7 bases. Trimming took 0 bases from V and 0 from J; bases not matched to a gene: 13. The CDR3 length is 19 residues. Looked up from germline, CDR1 is SGHTA and CDR2 is FQGNSA. The CDR3 reads CASSLALTRDRAMNTEAFF. The CDR3 DNA is TGTGCCAGCAGCTTAGCGCTTACCCGAGACAGGGCAATGAACACTGAAGCTTTCTTT.

The V and J genes are TRBV10-3 and TRBJ2-3, with D uncertain. The CDR3 totals 14 residues. Trimming took off 3 bases at V and 3 bases at J, with 10 bases between the two ends. Germline CDR1 reads ENHRY; CDR2 reads SYGVKD. For the CDR3, the DNA is TGTGCCATCAGTGACTTGCGCAGGACAGATACGCAGTATTTT. It is translated as CAISDLRRTDTQYF.

J is TRBJ2-5 and V is TRBV3-1, with D unresolved. The ends were cut back, 4 bases at V and 2 bases at J, with 20 bases in the middle. The germline gives CDR1 LGHDT, CDR2 YNNKEL (reference sequence). The CDR3 is made up of 17 amino acids. CDR3 sequence (DNA): TGTGCCAGCAGCCCGAGGATGACGGGTAATACACAAGAGACCCAGTACTTC. This translates into CASSPRMTGNTQETQYF.

The chain uses TRBV28 and TRBJ2-2, with D possibly TRBD1 on 6 matching bases. The germline V gene encodes CDR1 MDHEN and CDR2 SYDVKM. The CDR3 runs to 15 residues. V was trimmed by 1 base and J by 7 bases, leaving 13 bases between them. DNA of the CDR3: TGTGCCAGCAGTTTATATCGACAGGTTCACGGGGAGCTGTTTTTT. The encoded protein is CASSLYRQVHGELFF.

The V and J genes are TRBV5-6 and TRBJ2-2, with 9 bases aligning to TRBD1. V was clipped by 4 bases and J by 6 bases; unmatched bases: 4. Germline CDR1 reads SGHDT; CDR2 reads YYEEEE. The CDR3 spans 14 residues. CDR3 in amino acids: CASSRTGVPGELFF. CDR3 bases: TGTGCCAGCAGCCGGACAGGGGTTCCCGGGGAGCTGTTTTTT.

This chain links TRBV2 with TRBJ2-1; possibly TRBD1 or TRBD2 for D (6 bases each). Germline V gives CDR1 SNHLY, CDR2 FYNNEI. Deletions cut 8 bases from V and 3 bases from J, with 29 bases between. The CDR3 runs to 19 residues. The CDR3 region is CASCSGLGKRGTNYNEQFF. CDR3 in DNA: TGTGCCAGCTGTTCGGGCCTCGGAAAACGGGGGACAAACTACAATGAGCAGTTCTTC.

This CDR3 is CASSGGGRDAEAFF. CDR3 nucleotide sequence: TGTGCCAGCAGCGGAGGGGGTCGGGACGCTGAAGCTTTCTTT. The chain has TRBV7-2 and TRBJ1-1; possible D gene TRBD1, 6 bases. V dropped 5 bases and J dropped 6 bases, with 16 bases sitting between them. The germline gives CDR1 SGHTA, CDR2 FQGNSA. CDR3 length equals 14 residues.

J is TRBJ2-3 and V is TRBV7-9; perhaps TRBD2 as D (5 bases). The germline gives CDR1 SEHNR, CDR2 FQNEAQ (reference sequence). CDR3 length: 13 residues. V was clipped by 6 bases and J by 1 base, with 8 bases between them. CDR3 protein: CASSRSGTDTQYF. In nucleotides, the CDR3 is TGTGCCAGCAGTCGTAGCGGCACAGATACGCAGTATTTT. Full variable domain (missing parts from reference TRBV7-9 and TRBJ2-3): DTGVSQNPRHKITKRGQNVTFRCDPISEHNRLYWYRQTLGQGPEFLTYFQNEAQLEKSRLLSDRFSAERPKGSFSTLEIQRTEQGDSAMYLCASSRSGTDTQYFGPGTRLTVL.

V is TRBV11-2 and J is TRBJ2-5; a possible D gene is TRBD2 (5 bases). Trimming left V 2 bases short and J 0 bases short, with 7 bases between. CDR1 SGHAT and CDR2 FQNNGV come from the germline V gene. The CDR3 runs to 14 residues. This CDR3 is CASSLIAYQETQYF. In DNA, the CDR3 is TGTGCCAGCAGCTTAATAGCGTACCAAGAGACCCAGTACTTC.

This clonotype has just a few counts. The J gene is TRBJ2-1, the V gene TRBV6-2 or TRBV6-3; 9 nucleotides match TRBD2. Germline V lookup: CDR1 MNHEY, CDR2 SVGEGT. The CDR3 is 16 residues long. Trimming took 2 bases from V and 1 from J; bases not matched to a gene: 3. In DNA, the CDR3 is TGTGCCAGCAGTTACGCGGGGGGGCGTTCCTACAATGAGCAGTTCTTC. This sequence encodes CASSYAGGRSYNEQFF.

This clonotype was seen a few times. The chain employs TRBV5-1 and TRBJ2-6; no clear D gene. The V end lost 0 bases, the J end lost 4 bases, and 11 bases lay between the germline ends. Germline V gene sequence: CDR1 SGHRS, CDR2 YFSETQ. The CDR3 is 16 amino acids. CDR3 region: CASSLARAGGANVLTF. As DNA, the CDR3 is TGCGCCAGCAGCTTGGCCCGGGCTGGAGGGGCCAACGTCCTGACTTTC.

This sequence joins TRBV10-2 and TRBJ2-1, with TRBD2 identical over 11 bases. CDR1 is WSHSY, CDR2 SAAADI, per germline. This CDR3 is built from 16 residues. V lost 3 bases to trimming and J lost 4 bases; unmatched junction nucleotides: 5. CDR3 sequence: CASSDPVAGGYNEQFF. As DNA, the CDR3 is TGCGCCAGCAGTGATCCCGTAGCGGGGGGGTACAATGAGCAGTTCTTC.

The chain recombines TRBV20-1 with TRBJ2-1; 13 bases align to TRBD2. In germline, CDR1 is DFQATT, CDR2 SNEGSKA (reference sequence). The CDR3 runs 16 residues. The J segment lost 4 bases and the V segment lost 5 bases, leaving 8 bases of the junction unmatched. CDR3 protein: CSAEPGLAGTYNEQFF. The CDR3 DNA reads as TGCAGTGCTGAGCCGGGACTAGCGGGGACATACAATGAGCAGTTCTTC.

This chain uses TRBV4-3 with TRBJ1-1; D unresolved. The V end lost 3 bases, the J end lost 2 bases, and 13 bases lay between the germline ends. CDR1 and CDR2 from the germline V gene are LGHNA and YSLEER. This CDR3 region has 15 residues. This CDR3 is CASSQKHAQNTEAFF. The CDR3 nucleotides read TGCGCCAGCAGCCAGAAACACGCCCAAAACACTGAAGCTTTCTTT.

CDR3 region: CASKMELAQETQYF. CDR3 bases: TGCGCCAGCAAAATGGAGCTAGCCCAAGAGACCCAGTACTTC. This chain joins TRBV4-1 and TRBJ2-5, with D perhaps TRBD2 (5 bases). The CDR3 totals 14 residues. In germline, CDR1 is MGHRA, CDR2 YSYEKL. V dropped 7 bases and J dropped 1 base, with 13 bases sitting between them.

This chain joins TRBV9 and TRBJ2-2, with TRBD1 matching over 7 bases. This CDR3 region has 14 residues. Germline CDR1 SGDLS, CDR2 YYNGEE. V gave up 3 bases and J gave up 5 bases; unmatched junction bases: 4. The CDR3 region has the DNA TGTGCCAGCAGCGAGGGGGCCTTGACCGGGGAGCTGTTTTTT. It is translated as CASSEGALTGELFF.

This clonotype was seen a handful of times. This sequence joins TRBV29-1 and TRBJ1-1; 8 bases match TRBD1. Germline V gene sequence: CDR1 SQVTM, CDR2 ANQGSEA. V trimming: 0 bases; J trimming: 0 bases; junction bases outside the gene matches: 6. The length of the CDR3 is 16 residues. CDR3 sequence reads: CSVEERRGRVNTEAFF. The CDR3 coding sequence is TGCAGCGTTGAAGAGCGCAGGGGGCGAGTGAACACTGAAGCTTTCTTT.

This clonotype has just a few counts. The chain recombines TRBV29-1 with TRBJ2-3; D not certain. Trimming stripped 4 bases from V and 3 bases from J, with 8 bases between. The CDR3 is 12 residues long. Germline-derived CDR1 and CDR2 are SQVTM and ANQGSEA. The CDR3 protein is CSVALRTDTQYF. CDR3 coding DNA: TGCAGCGTTGCCCTTAGAACAGATACGCAGTATTTT.